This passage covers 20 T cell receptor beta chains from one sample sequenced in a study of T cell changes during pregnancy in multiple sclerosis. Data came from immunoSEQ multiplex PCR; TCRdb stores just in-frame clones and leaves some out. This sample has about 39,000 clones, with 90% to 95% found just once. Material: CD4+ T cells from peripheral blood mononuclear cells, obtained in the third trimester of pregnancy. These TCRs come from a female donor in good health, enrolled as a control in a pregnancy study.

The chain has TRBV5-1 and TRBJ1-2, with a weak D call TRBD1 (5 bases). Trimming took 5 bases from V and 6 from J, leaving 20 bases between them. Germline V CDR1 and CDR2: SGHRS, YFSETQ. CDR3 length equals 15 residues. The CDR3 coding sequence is TGCGCCAGCAGGCAGCCGGGCGGCCAACAGGATGGCTACACCTTC. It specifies CASRQPGGQQDGYTF.

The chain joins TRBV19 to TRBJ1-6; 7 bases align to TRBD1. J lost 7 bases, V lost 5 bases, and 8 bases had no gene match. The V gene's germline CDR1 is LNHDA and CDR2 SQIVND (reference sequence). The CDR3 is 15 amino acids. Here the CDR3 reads CASSAPTGWNSPLHF. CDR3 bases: TGTGCCAGTAGTGCCCCGACAGGGTGGAATTCACCCCTCCACTTT. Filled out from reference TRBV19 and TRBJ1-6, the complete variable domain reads DGGITQSPKYLFRKEGQNVTLSCEQNLNHDAMYWYRQDPGQGLRLIYYSQIVNDFQKGDIAEGYSVSREKKESFPLTVTSAQKNPTAFYLCASSAPTGWNSPLHFGNGTRLTVT.

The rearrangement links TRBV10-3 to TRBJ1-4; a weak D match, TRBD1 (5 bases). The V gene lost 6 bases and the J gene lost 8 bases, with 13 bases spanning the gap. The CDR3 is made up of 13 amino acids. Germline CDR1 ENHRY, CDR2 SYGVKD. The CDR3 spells CAIRGQGGEKLFF. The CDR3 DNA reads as TGTGCCATCAGAGGGCAGGGAGGCGAAAAACTGTTTTTT.

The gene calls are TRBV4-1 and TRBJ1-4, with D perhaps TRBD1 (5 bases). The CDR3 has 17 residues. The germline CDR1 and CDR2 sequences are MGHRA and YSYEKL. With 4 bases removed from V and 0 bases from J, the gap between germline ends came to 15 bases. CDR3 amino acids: CASSLAGLGATNEKLFF. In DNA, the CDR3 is TGCGCCAGCAGCCTGGCGGGACTGGGTGCAACTAATGAAAAACTGTTTTTT.

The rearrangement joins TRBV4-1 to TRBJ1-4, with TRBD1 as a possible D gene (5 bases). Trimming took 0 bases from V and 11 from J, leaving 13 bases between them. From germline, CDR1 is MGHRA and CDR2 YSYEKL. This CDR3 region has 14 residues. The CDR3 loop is CASSQDRAGGKLFF. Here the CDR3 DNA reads TGCGCCAGCAGCCAAGACAGGGCCGGTGGGAAACTGTTTTTT.

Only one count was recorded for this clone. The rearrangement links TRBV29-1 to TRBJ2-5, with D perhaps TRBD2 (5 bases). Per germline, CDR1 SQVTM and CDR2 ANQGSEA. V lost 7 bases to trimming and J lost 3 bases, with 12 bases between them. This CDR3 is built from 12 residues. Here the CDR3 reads CSATRTKETQYF. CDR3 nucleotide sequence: TGCAGCGCTACTAGAACAAAAGAGACCCAGTACTTC.

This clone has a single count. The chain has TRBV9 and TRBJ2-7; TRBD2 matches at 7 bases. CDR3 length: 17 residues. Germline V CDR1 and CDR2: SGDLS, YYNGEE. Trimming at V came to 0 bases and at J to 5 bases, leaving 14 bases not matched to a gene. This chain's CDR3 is CASSVEAVGGGSNEQYF. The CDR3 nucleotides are TGTGCCAGCAGCGTAGAGGCCGTCGGCGGGGGTTCCAACGAGCAGTACTTC.

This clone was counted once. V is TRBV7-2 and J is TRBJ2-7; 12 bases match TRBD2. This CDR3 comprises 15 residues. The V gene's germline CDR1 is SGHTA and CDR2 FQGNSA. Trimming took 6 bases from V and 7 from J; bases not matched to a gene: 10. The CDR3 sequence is CASSPRTSGVREQYF. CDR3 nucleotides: TGTGCCAGCAGTCCCCGGACTAGCGGGGTAAGGGAGCAGTACTTC. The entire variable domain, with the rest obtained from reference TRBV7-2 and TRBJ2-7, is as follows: GAGVSQSPSNKVTEKGKDVELRCDPISGHTALYWYRQSLGQGLEFLIYFQGNSAPDKSGLPSDRFSAERTGGSVSTLTIQRTQQEDSAVYLCASSPRTSGVREQYFGPGTRLTVT.

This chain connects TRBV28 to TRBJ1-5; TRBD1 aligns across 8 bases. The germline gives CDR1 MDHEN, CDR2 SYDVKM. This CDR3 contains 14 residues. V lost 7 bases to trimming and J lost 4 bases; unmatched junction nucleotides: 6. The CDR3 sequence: CASMGTGLNQPQHF. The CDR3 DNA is TGTGCCAGCATGGGGACAGGCCTTAATCAGCCCCAGCATTTT.

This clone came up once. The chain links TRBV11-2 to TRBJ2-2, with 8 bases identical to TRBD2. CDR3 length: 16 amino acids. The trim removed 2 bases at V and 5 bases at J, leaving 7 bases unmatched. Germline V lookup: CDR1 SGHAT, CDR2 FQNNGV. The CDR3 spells CASSLLAGTRTGELFF. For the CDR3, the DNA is TGTGCCAGCAGCTTATTAGCGGGGACTCGAACCGGGGAGCTGTTTTTT.

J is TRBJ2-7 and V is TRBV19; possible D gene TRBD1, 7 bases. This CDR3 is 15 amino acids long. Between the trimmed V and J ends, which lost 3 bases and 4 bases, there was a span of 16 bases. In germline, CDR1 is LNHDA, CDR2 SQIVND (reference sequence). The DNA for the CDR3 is TGTGCCAGTAGTATCGAGGTCAGGGGGGCGTACGAGCAGTACTTC. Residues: CASSIEVRGAYEQYF. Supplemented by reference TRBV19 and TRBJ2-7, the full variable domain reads DGGITQSPKYLFRKEGQNVTLSCEQNLNHDAMYWYRQDPGQGLRLIYYSQIVNDFQKGDIAEGYSVSREKKESFPLTVTSAQKNPTAFYLCASSIEVRGAYEQYFGPGTRLTVT.

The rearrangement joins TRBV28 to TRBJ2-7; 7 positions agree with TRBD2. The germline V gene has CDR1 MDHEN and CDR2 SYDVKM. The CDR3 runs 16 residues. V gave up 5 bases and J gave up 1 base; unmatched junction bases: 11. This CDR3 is CASSPTYGRGSYEQYF. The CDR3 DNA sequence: TGTGCCAGCAGTCCCACCTATGGGAGGGGTTCCTACGAGCAGTACTTC.

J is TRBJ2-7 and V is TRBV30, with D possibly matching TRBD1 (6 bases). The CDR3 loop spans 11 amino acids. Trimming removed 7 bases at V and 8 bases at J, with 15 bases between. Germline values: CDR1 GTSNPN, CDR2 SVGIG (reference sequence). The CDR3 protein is CAFAGASQQYF. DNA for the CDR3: TGTGCCTTCGCAGGGGCCTCTCAGCAGTACTTC.

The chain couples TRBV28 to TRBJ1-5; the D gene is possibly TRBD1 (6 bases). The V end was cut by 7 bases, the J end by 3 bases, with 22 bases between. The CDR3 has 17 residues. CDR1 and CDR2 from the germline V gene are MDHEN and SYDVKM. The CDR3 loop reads CASKIGGGRGLNQPQHF. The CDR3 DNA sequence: TGTGCCAGCAAGATTGGGGGGGGCAGGGGCCTCAATCAGCCCCAGCATTTT.

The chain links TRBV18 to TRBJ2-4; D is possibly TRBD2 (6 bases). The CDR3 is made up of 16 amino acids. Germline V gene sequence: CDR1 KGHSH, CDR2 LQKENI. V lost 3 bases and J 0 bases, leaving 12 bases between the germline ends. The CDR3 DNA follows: TGTGCCAGCTCACCCCCGGAGGGACGAGCCAAAAACATTCAGTACTTC. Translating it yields CASSPPEGRAKNIQYF.

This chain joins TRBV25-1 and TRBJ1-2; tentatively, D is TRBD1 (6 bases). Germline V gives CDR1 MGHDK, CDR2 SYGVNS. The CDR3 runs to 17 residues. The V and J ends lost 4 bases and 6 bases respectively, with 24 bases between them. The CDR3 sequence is CASSARGGTGSSHGYTF. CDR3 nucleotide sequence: TGTGCCAGCAGTGCCCGGGGGGGTACAGGGTCCTCCCATGGCTACACCTTC.

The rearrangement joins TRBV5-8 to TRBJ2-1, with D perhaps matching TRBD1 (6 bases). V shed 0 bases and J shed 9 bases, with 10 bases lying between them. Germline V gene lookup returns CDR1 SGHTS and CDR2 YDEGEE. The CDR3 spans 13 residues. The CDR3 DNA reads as TGTGCCAGCAGCTTGGGGCAGGGGAGTGAGCAGTTCTTC. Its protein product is CASSLGQGSEQFF.

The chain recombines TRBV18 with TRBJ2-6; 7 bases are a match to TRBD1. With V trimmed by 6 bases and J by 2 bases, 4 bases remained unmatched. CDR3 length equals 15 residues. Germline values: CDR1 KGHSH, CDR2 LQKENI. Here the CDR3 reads CASSDGQAGANVLTF. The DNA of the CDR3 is TGTGCCAGCTCGGATGGACAGGCTGGGGCCAACGTCCTGACTTTC.

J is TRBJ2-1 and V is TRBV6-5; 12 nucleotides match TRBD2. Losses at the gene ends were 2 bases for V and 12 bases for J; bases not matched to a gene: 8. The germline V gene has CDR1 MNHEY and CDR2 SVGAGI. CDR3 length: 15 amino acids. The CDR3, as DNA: TGTGCCAGCAGTTACGCCGCTAGCGGGGGGGCCGGGCAGTTCTTC. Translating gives CASSYAASGGAGQFF.

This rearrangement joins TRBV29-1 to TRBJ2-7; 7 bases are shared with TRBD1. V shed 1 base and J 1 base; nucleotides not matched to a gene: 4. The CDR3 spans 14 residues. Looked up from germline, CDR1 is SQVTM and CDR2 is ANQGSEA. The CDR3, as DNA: TGCAGCGTTGAAGTGAGACAGGGTTCCTACGAGCAGTACTTC. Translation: CSVEVRQGSYEQYF.